These T cell receptor beta chains were read from a single sample in a study of blood T cell repertoires in COVID-19. Clones were sequenced by immunoSEQ multiplex PCR, and TCRdb holds only the in-frame ones, with some missing. This sample has roughly 200,000 clones; 88% occur once, and the top ten carry 1.5% to 2%. The sequenced material came from peripheral blood. The source of these receptors is a man aged 18 to 35 with active or convalescent COVID-19. The CDR3 runs from the conserved cysteine through the conserved F or W. Fields, in order: J gene, V gene, CDR3 protein.

TRBJ2-1	TRBV5-4	CASMRLAGGLSSYNEQFF
TRBJ1-1	TRBV5-5	CASSLRTENTEAFF
TRBJ1-2	TRBV9	CASGYGALYGYTF
TRBJ2-1	TRBV11-3	CASSFRLASNNEQFF
TRBJ1-3	TRBV5-1	CASSPGAPAPGNTIYF
TRBJ2-7	TRBV19	CASRGQNSYEQYF
TRBJ2-7	TRBV7-9	CASSLPRDGHEQYF
TRBJ1-2	TRBV29-1	CSVEDLSRGNYGYTF
TRBJ1-1	TRBV11-1	CASSRALGGETEAFF
TRBJ1-2	TRBV19	CASSIDRETVYGYTF